The next 13 T cell receptor beta chains were all read from a single sample in a study of T cells in Graves' hyperthyroidism and ophthalmopathy. Using RNA transcripts as the source, TCR beta CDR3 regions were amplified. The TCR CDR3 first-round RT-PCR relied on the HTBI primer set. Using its own MiXCR run on the multiplex PCR reads, TCRdb lists one record per CDR3 protein. The table lists approximately 590,000 distinct CDR3 sequences, roughly 14% of them singletons. Sequencing input: blood. The origin of the receptors is a woman in her 30s with Graves' hyperthyroidism.

Note on this clonotype: Only one base separates this from a far larger clonotype, so it likely reflects a read error. The chain recombines TRBV12-3 or TRBV12-4 with TRBJ1-6; D is undetermined. There are 12 residues in the CDR3. Written as DNA, the CDR3 is TGTGCCAGCAGCCTGGGGAATTCACCCCCCCACTTT. Amino acids: CASSLGNSPPHF.

The sample holds a few counts of this clonotype. The chain uses TRBV3-1 and TRBJ2-3; TRBD2 might be the D (5 bases). The germline V and J ends were trimmed by 4 bases and 0 bases, with 17 bases remaining between them. The CDR3 totals 17 residues. Germline V gives CDR1 LGHDT, CDR2 YNNKEL (reference sequence). The CDR3 sequence is CASSPHPVSESTDTQYF. The CDR3 nucleotides read TGTGCCAGCAGCCCCCACCCCGTTAGCGAAAGCACAGATACGCAGTATTTT.

V is TRBV20-1 and J is TRBJ2-7; 9 nucleotides align to TRBD1. The CDR3 extends over 13 amino acids. With V trimmed by 8 bases and J by 6 bases, 11 bases remained unmatched. Germline CDR1 reads DFQATT; CDR2 reads SNEGSKA (reference sequence). DNA of the CDR3: TGCAGTACGGAGGCCGGGACAGGGCCCGAGCAGTACTTC. It is translated as CSTEAGTGPEQYF.

This clonotype was observed many times. The rearrangement links TRBV7-2 to TRBJ2-7; a possible D gene is TRBD2 (6 bases). Trimming stripped 2 bases from V and 6 bases from J, with 17 bases between. The germline V gene has CDR1 SGHTA and CDR2 FQGNSA. There are 15 residues in the CDR3. CDR3 sequence (DNA): TGTGCCAGCAGCTTAAAACTAGCCAAGCCCACCGAGCAGTACTTC. Residues: CASSLKLAKPTEQYF.

This clonotype was observed many times. This chain links TRBV6-2 or TRBV6-3 with TRBJ2-2, with D perhaps being TRBD1 or TRBD2 (5 bases each). V was clipped by 4 bases and J by 1 base, with 13 bases between them. The CDR3 extends over 16 amino acids. Germline CDR1 reads MNHEY; CDR2 reads SVGEGT. In DNA form, the CDR3 reads TGTGCCAGCAGTTCTGAACAGGCGGGGAACACCGGGGAGCTGTTTTTT. Residues: CASSSEQAGNTGELFF.

J is TRBJ1-4 and V is TRBV10-3, with a possible D match to TRBD1 (6 bases). The CDR3 is 12 amino acids. Trimming took 4 bases from V and 8 from J, leaving 8 bases between them. The V gene's germline CDR1 is ENHRY and CDR2 SYGVKD. The CDR3 here is CAISVGGEKLFF. CDR3 coding DNA: TGTGCCATCAGTGTGGGGGGCGAAAAACTGTTTTTT.

This clonotype was detected ten times or more. The V and J genes are TRBV6-2 or TRBV6-3 and TRBJ2-7, with TRBD2 identical over 8 bases. The J segment lost 7 bases and the V segment lost 4 bases, leaving 12 bases of the junction unmatched. The CDR3 covers 15 residues. CDR1 and CDR2 from the germline V gene are MNHEY and SVGEGT. The CDR3 spells CASSSRGAGDREQYF. In DNA, the CDR3 is TGTGCCAGCAGTTCCAGGGGAGCGGGAGATCGTGAGCAGTACTTC.

The chain carries TRBV18 and TRBJ1-5; D might be TRBD1 (5 bases). Trimming removed 6 bases from V and 0 bases from J, with 9 bases in between. Germline CDR1 and CDR2: KGHSH and LQKENI. The CDR3 spans 14 residues. The DNA of the CDR3 is TGTGCCAGCTCGGCGGGGGATAGCAATCAGCCCCAGCATTTT. Protein product: CASSAGDSNQPQHF.

This clonotype was counted at least ten times. J is TRBJ1-1 and V is TRBV18; D is possibly TRBD1 (5 bases). Germline CDR1 is KGHSH and CDR2 is LQKENI. V lost 2 bases to trimming and J lost 7 bases, with 14 bases between them. CDR3 size: 14 residues. CDR3 in DNA: TGTGCCAGCTCACCAGGGTCCCCAGGGAGTGAAGCTTTCTTT. It translates to CASSPGSPGSEAFF. The complete variable domain, with remaining parts taken from reference TRBV18 and TRBJ1-1, reads NAGVMQNPRHLVRRRGQEARLRCSPMKGHSHVYWYRQLPEEGLKFMVYLQKENIIDESGMPKERFSAEFPKEGPSILRIQQVVRGDSAAYFCASSPGSPGSEAFFGQGTRLTVV.

The chain uses TRBV7-3 and TRBJ2-1, with D tentatively TRBD1 or TRBD2 (5 bases each). Germline V gene data show CDR1 as SGHTA and CDR2 as FQGTGA. This CDR3 region has 18 residues. Deletions cut 8 bases from V and 2 bases from J, with 25 bases between. The CDR3 loop is CASSPTPGGWLTYNEQFF. The CDR3 DNA reads as TGTGCCAGCTCACCAACCCCTGGGGGATGGCTAACCTACAATGAGCAGTTCTTC.

Ten or more counts support this clonotype. The chain combines TRBV30 with TRBJ1-1; 7 bases agree with TRBD1. V was clipped by 3 bases and J by 6 bases; unmatched bases: 7. Germline V gene sequence: CDR1 GTSNPN, CDR2 SVGIG (reference sequence). CDR3 length: 13 amino acids. CDR3 coding DNA: TGTGCCTGGAGCACCGGGCAGGGGGCTGAAGCTTTCTTT. The encoded protein is CAWSTGQGAEAFF.

This sequence joins TRBV19 and TRBJ2-7; maybe TRBD1 (6 bases). The germline CDR1 and CDR2 sequences are LNHDA and SQIVND (reference sequence). V was shortened by 3 bases and J by 3 bases, with 12 bases between the two germline ends. The CDR3 has 14 residues. The chain's CDR3 is CASSIGRGDYEQYF. DNA of the CDR3: TGTGCCAGTAGTATCGGCAGGGGAGACTACGAGCAGTACTTC.

This clonotype was found many times. The rearrangement uses TRBV3-1 and TRBJ2-1, with 15 positions matching TRBD2. Germline V lookup: CDR1 LGHDT, CDR2 YNNKEL (reference sequence). There are 17 residues in the CDR3. Trimming took 6 bases from V and 8 from J; bases not matched to a gene: 11. The DNA for the CDR3 is TGTGCCAGCAGGCGAGGGACTAGCGGGAGGTTTACCGATGAGCAGTTCTTC. Translation gives CASRRGTSGRFTDEQFF.